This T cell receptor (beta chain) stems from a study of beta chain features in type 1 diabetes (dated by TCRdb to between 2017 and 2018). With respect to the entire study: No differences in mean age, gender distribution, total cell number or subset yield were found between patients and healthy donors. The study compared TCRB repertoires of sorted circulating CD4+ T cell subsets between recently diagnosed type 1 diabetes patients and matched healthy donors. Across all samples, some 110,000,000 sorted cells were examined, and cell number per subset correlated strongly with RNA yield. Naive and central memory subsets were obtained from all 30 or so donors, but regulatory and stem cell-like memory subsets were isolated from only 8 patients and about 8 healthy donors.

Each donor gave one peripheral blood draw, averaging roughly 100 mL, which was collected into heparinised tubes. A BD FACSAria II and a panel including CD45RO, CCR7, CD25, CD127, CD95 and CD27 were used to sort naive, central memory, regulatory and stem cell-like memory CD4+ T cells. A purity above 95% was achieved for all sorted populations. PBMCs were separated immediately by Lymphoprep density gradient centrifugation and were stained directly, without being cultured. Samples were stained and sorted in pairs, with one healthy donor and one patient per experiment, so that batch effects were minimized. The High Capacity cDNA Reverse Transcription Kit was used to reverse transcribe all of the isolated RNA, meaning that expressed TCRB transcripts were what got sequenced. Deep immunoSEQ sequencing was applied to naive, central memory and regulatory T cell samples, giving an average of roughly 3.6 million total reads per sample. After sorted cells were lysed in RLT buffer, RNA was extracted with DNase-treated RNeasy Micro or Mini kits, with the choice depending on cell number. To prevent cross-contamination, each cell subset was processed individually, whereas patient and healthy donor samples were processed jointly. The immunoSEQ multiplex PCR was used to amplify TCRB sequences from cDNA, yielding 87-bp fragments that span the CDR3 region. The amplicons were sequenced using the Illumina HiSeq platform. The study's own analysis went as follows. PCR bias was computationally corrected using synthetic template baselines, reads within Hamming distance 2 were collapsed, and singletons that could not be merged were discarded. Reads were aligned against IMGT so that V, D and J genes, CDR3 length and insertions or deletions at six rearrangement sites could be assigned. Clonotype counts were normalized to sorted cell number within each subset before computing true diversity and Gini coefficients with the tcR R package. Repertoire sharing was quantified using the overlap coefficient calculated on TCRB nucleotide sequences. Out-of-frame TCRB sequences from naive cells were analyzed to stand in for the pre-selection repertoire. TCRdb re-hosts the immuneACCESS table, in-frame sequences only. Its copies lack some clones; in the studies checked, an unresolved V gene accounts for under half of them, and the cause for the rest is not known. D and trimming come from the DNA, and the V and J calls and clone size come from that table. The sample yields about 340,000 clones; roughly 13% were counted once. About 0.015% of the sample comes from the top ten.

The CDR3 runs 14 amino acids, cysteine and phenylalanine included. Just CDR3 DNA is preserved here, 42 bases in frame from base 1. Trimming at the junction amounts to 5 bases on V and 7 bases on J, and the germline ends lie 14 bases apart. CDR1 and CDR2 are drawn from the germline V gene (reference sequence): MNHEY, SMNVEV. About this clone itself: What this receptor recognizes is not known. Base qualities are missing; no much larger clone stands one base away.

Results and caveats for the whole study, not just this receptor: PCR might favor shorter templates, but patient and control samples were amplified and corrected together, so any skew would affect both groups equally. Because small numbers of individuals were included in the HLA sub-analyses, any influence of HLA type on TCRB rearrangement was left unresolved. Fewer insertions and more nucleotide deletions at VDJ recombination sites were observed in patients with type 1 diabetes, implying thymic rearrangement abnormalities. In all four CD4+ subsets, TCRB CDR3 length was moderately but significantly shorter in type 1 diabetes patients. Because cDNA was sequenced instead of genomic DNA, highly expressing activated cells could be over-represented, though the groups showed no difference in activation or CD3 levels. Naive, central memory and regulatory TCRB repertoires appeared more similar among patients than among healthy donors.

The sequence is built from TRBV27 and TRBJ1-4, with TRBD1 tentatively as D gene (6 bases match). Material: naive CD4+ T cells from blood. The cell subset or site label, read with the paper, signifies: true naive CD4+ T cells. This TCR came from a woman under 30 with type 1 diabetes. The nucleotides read TGTGCCAGCAGTGGAACAGGGTCGGGTGAAAAACTGTTTTTT. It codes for CASSGTGSGEKLFF.